This T cell receptor (beta chain) was documented in a study of blood T cell repertoires in COVID-19. On the study more broadly: From T cells, B-cell-depleted T cells, or PBMCs came the material, which was cDNA or gDNA.

Germline lookup yields CDR1 MNHEY and CDR2 SMNVEV (reference sequence). V lost 4 bases to trimming and J lost 4 bases; unmatched junction nucleotides: 6. The CDR3 consists of 15 residues. Some clones are missing from TCRdb's copy, which holds only in-frame ones; the method was immunoSEQ multiplex PCR. The table records roughly 41,000 clones, approximately 90% of them present only once. The chain couples TRBV27 to TRBJ2-3; 9 nucleotides match TRBD2. The sample comprised peripheral blood. This TCR came from a human donor in a cohort sampled during active COVID-19. The CDR3 DNA sequence: TGTGCCAGCAGTTCTTCTATAGCGGGAGCAGATACGCAGTATTTT. As protein: CASSSSIAGADTQYF.